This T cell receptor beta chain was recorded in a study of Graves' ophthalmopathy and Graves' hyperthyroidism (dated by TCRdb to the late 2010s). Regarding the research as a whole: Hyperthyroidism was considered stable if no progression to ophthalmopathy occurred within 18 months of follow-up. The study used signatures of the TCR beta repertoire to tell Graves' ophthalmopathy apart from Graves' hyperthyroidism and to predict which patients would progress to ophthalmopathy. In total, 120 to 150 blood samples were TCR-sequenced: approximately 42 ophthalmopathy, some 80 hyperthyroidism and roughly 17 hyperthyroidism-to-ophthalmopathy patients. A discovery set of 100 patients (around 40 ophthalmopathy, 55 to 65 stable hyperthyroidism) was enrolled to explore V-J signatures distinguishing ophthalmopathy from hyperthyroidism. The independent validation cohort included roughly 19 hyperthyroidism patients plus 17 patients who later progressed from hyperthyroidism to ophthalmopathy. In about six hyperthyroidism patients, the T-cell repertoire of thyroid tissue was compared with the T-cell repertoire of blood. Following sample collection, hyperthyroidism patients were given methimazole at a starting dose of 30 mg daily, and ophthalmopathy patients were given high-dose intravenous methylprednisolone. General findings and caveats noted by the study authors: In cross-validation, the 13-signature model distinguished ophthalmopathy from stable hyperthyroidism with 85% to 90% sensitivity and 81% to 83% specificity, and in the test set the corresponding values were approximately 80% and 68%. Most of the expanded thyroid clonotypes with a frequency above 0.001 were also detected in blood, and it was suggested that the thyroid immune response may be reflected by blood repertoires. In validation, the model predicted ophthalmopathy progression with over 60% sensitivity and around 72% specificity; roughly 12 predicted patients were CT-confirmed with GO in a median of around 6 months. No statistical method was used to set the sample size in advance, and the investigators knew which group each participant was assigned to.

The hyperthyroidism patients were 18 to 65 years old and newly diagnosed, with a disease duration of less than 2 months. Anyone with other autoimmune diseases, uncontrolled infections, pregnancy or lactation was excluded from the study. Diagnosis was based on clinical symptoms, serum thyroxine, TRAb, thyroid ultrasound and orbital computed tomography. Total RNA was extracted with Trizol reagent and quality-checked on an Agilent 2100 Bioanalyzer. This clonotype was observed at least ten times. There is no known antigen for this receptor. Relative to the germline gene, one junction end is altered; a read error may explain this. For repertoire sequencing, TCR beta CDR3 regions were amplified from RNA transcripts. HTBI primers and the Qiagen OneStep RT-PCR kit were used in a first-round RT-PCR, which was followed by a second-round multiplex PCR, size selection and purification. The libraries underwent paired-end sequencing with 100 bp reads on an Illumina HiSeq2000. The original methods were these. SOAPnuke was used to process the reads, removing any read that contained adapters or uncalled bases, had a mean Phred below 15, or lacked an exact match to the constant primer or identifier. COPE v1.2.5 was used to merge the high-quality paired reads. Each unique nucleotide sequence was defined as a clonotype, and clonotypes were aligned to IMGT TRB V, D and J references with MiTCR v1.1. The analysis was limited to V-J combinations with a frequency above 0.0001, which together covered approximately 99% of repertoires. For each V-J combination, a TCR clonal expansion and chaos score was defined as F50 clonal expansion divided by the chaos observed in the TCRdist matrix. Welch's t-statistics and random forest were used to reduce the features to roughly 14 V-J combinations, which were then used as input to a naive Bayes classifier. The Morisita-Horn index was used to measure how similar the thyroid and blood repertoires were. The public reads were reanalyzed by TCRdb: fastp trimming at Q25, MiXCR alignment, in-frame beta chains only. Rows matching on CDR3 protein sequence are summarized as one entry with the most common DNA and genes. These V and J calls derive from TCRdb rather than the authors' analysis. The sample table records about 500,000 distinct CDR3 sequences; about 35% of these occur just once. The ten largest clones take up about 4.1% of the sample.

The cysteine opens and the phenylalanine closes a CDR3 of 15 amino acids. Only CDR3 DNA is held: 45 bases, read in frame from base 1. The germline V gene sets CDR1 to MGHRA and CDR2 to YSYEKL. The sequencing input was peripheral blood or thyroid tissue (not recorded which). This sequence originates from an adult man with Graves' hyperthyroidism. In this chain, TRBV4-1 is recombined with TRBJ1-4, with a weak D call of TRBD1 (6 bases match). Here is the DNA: TGTGCCAGCAGCCAGGGGCCCGGCGGAGGCGAAAAACTGTTTTTT. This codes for CASSQGPGGGEKLFF.